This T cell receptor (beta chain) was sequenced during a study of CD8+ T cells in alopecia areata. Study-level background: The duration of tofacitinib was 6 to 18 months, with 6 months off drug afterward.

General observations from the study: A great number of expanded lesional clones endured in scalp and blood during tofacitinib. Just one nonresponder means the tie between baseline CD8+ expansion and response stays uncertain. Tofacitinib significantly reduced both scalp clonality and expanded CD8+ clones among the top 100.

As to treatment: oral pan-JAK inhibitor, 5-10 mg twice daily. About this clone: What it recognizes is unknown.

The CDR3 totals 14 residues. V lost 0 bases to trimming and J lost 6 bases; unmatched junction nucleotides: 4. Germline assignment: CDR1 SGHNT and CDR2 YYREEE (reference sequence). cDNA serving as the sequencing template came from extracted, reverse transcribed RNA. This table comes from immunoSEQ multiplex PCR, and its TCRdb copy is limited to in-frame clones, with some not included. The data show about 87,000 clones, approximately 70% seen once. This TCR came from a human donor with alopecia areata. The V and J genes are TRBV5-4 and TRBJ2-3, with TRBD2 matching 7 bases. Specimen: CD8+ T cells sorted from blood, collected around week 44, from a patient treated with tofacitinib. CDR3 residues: CASSLGEGGDTQYF. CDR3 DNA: TGTGCCAGCAGCTTGGGTGAGGGAGGGGATACGCAGTATTTT.